Following are 14 T cell receptor beta chains from one sample sequenced in a study of blood T cell repertoires in COVID-19. Repertoires were generated with immunoSEQ multiplex PCR, while TCRdb's copy carries only in-frame clones and drops some. This sample carries 300,000 to 350,000 clones, roughly 86% of them seen once, and the ten largest clones take 1%. Sequenced sample: PBMCs or T cells enriched from blood (not recorded which). The receptors come from a woman aged 25-40 years who had been exposed to COVID-19.

This clone was picked up a small number of times. The chain couples TRBV7-6 to TRBJ2-7; D is perhaps TRBD1 (7 bases). This CDR3 is built from 15 residues. V lost 1 base and J 6 bases, leaving 16 bases between the germline ends. The germline V gene has CDR1 SGHVS and CDR2 FNYEAQ. The CDR3 DNA sequence: TGTGCCAGCAGCTTAGTAGTCTCAGGGGGAGGCGAGCAGTACTTC. This gives the protein CASSLVVSGGGEQYF.

This chain uses TRBV7-9 with TRBJ2-7, with 12 bases lining up with TRBD2. This CDR3 is 17 amino acids long. The V gene's germline CDR1 is SEHNR and CDR2 FQNEAQ (reference sequence). V was clipped by 5 bases and J by 1 base; unmatched bases: 9. The CDR3 is CASSPPGLAGLSYEQYF. The CDR3 DNA reads TGTGCCAGCAGCCCCCCGGGACTAGCGGGTTTGTCCTACGAGCAGTACTTC. Full variable domain (outside the CDR3, taken from reference TRBV7-9 and TRBJ2-7): DTGVSQNPRHKITKRGQNVTFRCDPISEHNRLYWYRQTLGQGPEFLTYFQNEAQLEKSRLLSDRFSAERPKGSFSTLEIQRTEQGDSAMYLCASSPPGLAGLSYEQYFGPGTRLTVT.

The V and J genes are TRBV28 and TRBJ2-5, with 8 bases identical to TRBD1. The CDR3 runs to 15 residues. Germline V CDR1 and CDR2: MDHEN, SYDVKM. The ends lost 7 bases at V and 4 bases at J; junction bases unmatched: 11. The CDR3 reads CASISGQGLGETQYF. The CDR3 region has the DNA TGTGCCAGCATCTCCGGACAGGGACTTGGAGAGACCCAGTACTTC.

The chain uses TRBV10-3 and TRBJ1-6, with 9 bases matching TRBD1. The V segment lost 10 bases and the J segment 5 bases; nucleotides outside the gene matches: 9. Germline values: CDR1 ENHRY, CDR2 SYGVKD. The CDR3 is 15 residues long. The CDR3 sequence: CATSGTGPHNSPLHF. As DNA, the CDR3 is TGTGCCACCTCCGGGACAGGGCCCCATAATTCACCCCTCCACTTT.

This clone was recorded only once. The CDR3 here is CASSLTAGVGSYNEQFF. In DNA form, the CDR3 reads TGTGCCAGCAGCTTAACAGCGGGAGTGGGCTCCTACAATGAGCAGTTCTTC. J is TRBJ2-1 and V is TRBV7-9; 8 bases are shared with TRBD2. This CDR3 comprises 17 residues. V lost 2 bases to trimming and J lost 0 bases; unmatched junction nucleotides: 6. The germline V gene encodes CDR1 SEHNR and CDR2 FQNEAQ (reference sequence).

This chain connects TRBV28 to TRBJ2-5; 12 bases fit TRBD2. Per the germline V gene, CDR1 is MDHEN and CDR2 is SYDVKM. CDR3 length: 15 residues. The ends lost 8 bases at V and 5 bases at J; junction bases unmatched: 9. CDR3 coding DNA: TGTGCCAGCGGAATTCTAGCGGGAGGGCTCGAGACCCAGTACTTC. Amino acid sequence: CASGILAGGLETQYF.

The chain links TRBV11-1 to TRBJ2-1; 10 nucleotides align to TRBD2. CDR3 length equals 14 residues. Per germline, CDR1 SGHAT and CDR2 FQDESV (reference sequence). J was trimmed by 8 bases and V by 8 bases; bases with no gene match: 9. The CDR3 sequence is CASALIAGGYEQFF. Here the CDR3 DNA reads TGTGCCAGCGCCCTGATAGCGGGAGGCTATGAGCAGTTCTTC.

V and J are TRBV7-9 and TRBJ2-7, with D perhaps matching TRBD1 (6 bases). Trimming pared 5 bases from V and 3 bases from J, leaving 17 bases between. Germline V gene lookup returns CDR1 SEHNR and CDR2 FQNEAQ (reference sequence). The CDR3 loop spans 15 amino acids. CDR3 protein: CASSSRGKEYYEQYF. In nucleotides, the CDR3 is TGTGCCAGCAGCAGCAGGGGAAAGGAGTACTACGAGCAGTACTTC.

The chain is built from TRBV2 and TRBJ1-5, with TRBD1 as a possible D gene (6 bases). V was trimmed by 10 bases and J by 3 bases, leaving 19 bases between them. The CDR3 spans 15 residues. The germline V gene has CDR1 SNHLY and CDR2 FYNNEI. DNA for the CDR3: TGTGCCACGAATCCAAAACAGGGACCCAATCAGCCCCAGCATTTT. It translates to CATNPKQGPNQPQHF.

The V and J genes are TRBV24-1 and TRBJ2-5, with D maybe TRBD2 (6 bases). The CDR3 has 17 residues. V lost 1 base to trimming and J lost 4 bases, with 18 bases between them. From germline, CDR1 is KGHDR and CDR2 SFDVKD. In DNA form, the CDR3 reads TGTGCCACCAGTGATTTAGCGGCCGGGCTAGCGTTAGAGACCCAGTACTTC. Encoded protein: CATSDLAAGLALETQYF.

A single count supports this clone. J is TRBJ2-7 and V is TRBV30; no reliable D call. The CDR3 covers 11 residues. Germline V gives CDR1 GTSNPN, CDR2 SVGIG (reference sequence). Between the trimmed V and J ends, which lost 2 bases and 7 bases, there was a span of 9 bases. CDR3 DNA: TGTGCCTGGAGTTCTAAGAGGGAGCAGTACTTC. Residues: CAWSSKREQYF.

The chain uses TRBV27 and TRBJ1-1, with no clear D. This CDR3 comprises 12 residues. Germline V gene sequence: CDR1 MNHEY, CDR2 SMNVEV (reference sequence). Trimming took off 8 bases at V and 1 base at J, with 8 bases between the two ends. CDR3 residues: CASRGGNTEAFF. Here the CDR3 DNA reads TGTGCCAGCCGTGGCGGGAACACTGAAGCTTTCTTT.

The rearrangement uses TRBV18 and TRBJ1-1; D ambiguous. Deletions cut 1 base from V and 0 bases from J, with 9 bases between. The length of the CDR3 is 15 residues. CDR1 and CDR2 (germline): KGHSH, LQKENI. The CDR3 region has the DNA TGTGCCAGCTCACCACGTACAGATTTGAACACTGAAGCTTTCTTT. Encoded protein: CASSPRTDLNTEAFF.

This clone occurred a few times. The chain links TRBV18 to TRBJ1-5, with D possibly being TRBD1 (6 bases). There are 13 residues in the CDR3. The germline V and J ends were trimmed by 5 bases and 7 bases, with 12 bases remaining between them. Germline assignment: CDR1 KGHSH and CDR2 LQKENI. The CDR3 sequence is CASSAAGEQPQHF. CDR3 DNA sequence: TGTGCCAGCTCAGCAGCAGGGGAACAGCCCCAGCATTTT.